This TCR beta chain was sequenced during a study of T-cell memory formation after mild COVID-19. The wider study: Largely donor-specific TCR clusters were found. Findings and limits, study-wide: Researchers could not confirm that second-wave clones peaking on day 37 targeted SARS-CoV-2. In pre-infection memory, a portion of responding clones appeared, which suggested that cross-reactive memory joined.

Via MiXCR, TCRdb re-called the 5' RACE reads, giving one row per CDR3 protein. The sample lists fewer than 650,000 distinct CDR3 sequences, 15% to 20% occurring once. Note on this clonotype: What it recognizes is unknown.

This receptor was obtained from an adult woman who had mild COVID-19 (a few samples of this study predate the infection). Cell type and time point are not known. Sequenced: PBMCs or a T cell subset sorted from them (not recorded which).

DNA for the CDR3: TGCAGCGTCCTTGGCTGGAACTCCTACAATGAGCAGTTCTTC. This translates into CSVLGWNSYNEQFF. The V and J genes are TRBV29-1 and TRBJ2-1; D is ambiguous. Trimming took off 6 bases at V and 0 bases at J, with 12 bases between the two ends. CDR1 SQVTM and CDR2 ANQGSEA come from the germline V gene. The CDR3 is 14 residues long.